The 5 T cell receptor beta chains given below trace back to one sample, sequenced in a study of T cells after yellow fever vaccination. TCRdb ran MiXCR on the 5' RACE reads and lists one entry per CDR3 protein. The sample lists hundreds of thousands of distinct CDR3 sequences, approximately 13% occurring once. The sample in question was PBMCs, obtained on the day of the yellow fever booster vaccination. Source of these receptors: a man in his thirties or forties who received the YFV17D yellow fever vaccine.

This clonotype has more than one count but fewer than ten. The rearrangement links TRBV9 to TRBJ2-2; D is unresolved. The CDR3 is 12 residues long. V lost 1 base and J 5 bases, leaving 3 bases between the germline ends. Germline V lookup: CDR1 SGDLS, CDR2 YYNGEE. As DNA, the CDR3 is TGTGCCAGCAGCGTAATGACCGGGGAGCTGTTTTTT. Its protein is CASSVMTGELFF.

The chain combines TRBV6-1 with TRBJ2-1; D is unclear. V lost 5 bases and J 8 bases, leaving 13 bases between the germline ends. The germline CDR1 and CDR2 sequences are MNHNS and SASEGT. This CDR3 has 13 amino acids. This CDR3 reads CASSLSEIDEQFF. Here the CDR3 DNA reads TGTGCCAGCAGTCTCTCCGAGATCGATGAGCAGTTCTTC.

Only a few counts were recorded for this clonotype. The V call is TRBV7-6, the J call TRBJ2-1, with 11 bases identical to TRBD2. The V segment lost 5 bases and the J segment 10 bases; nucleotides outside the gene matches: 7. The CDR3 spans 14 residues. Germline CDR1 and CDR2: SGHVS and FNYEAQ. CDR3: CASSPGLAGREQFF. The DNA for the CDR3 is TGTGCCAGCAGCCCAGGACTAGCGGGTAGAGAGCAGTTCTTC.

The rearrangement joins TRBV7-2 to TRBJ2-1; perhaps TRBD2 as D (6 bases). Trimming pared 1 base from V and 3 bases from J, leaving 16 bases between. Germline CDR1 and CDR2: SGHTA and FQGNSA. This CDR3 is 17 amino acids long. The CDR3 DNA is TGTGCCAGCAGCTTAGTAGGTAGCGGAAGGGACTACAATGAGCAGTTCTTC. Residues: CASSLVGSGRDYNEQFF.

The V and J genes are TRBV7-2 and TRBJ2-7; D is perhaps TRBD1 (6 bases). The CDR3 is 16 amino acids. V lost 1 base and J lost 3, with 16 bases in between. Germline values: CDR1 SGHTA, CDR2 FQGNSA. In nucleotides, the CDR3 is TGTGCCAGCAGCTTAGGCCCAGGGGAAATGGGCTACGAGCAGTACTTC. This gives the protein CASSLGPGEMGYEQYF.